This T cell receptor beta chain was captured by sequencing in a study of T cell repertoires in cytomegalovirus infection. About the study: In the study, CMV epitopes included recently identified HLA-C-restricted and well-studied HLA-B-restricted ones. The public TCR beta signatures pointed to both CMV infection and matching HLA type.

With 7 bases removed from V and 4 bases from J, the gap between germline ends came to 10 bases. The CDR3 sequence is 12 residues long. Findings of the study overall: Summed public TCR beta family frequency identified CMV carriers bearing the relevant HLA. HLA-C-restricted CMV clonotypes gave the most frequent clonotype in two of eight donors.

TCRdb re-derived calls from the reads in MiXCR, one entry per CDR3 protein. In the table there are under 500,000 distinct CDR3 sequences, approximately 40% of which are singletons. Notes on this clonotype: The antigen remains unidentified.

The clonotype comes from a human donor in good health (CMV status not recorded). Some clones in this sample may be carry-over from other donors' samples. This material consisted of cultured PBMCs, taken from culture after CMV antigen stimulation. The chain has TRBV12-3 or TRBV12-4 and TRBJ1-2, with a tentative D call TRBD1 (5 bases). CDR3 bases: TGTGCCAGCAAAACGGGGGTCTATGGCTACACCTTC. It specifies CASKTGVYGYTF.